What follows is one T cell receptor beta chain and its context. With 2 bases removed from V and 8 bases from J, the gap between germline ends came to 12 bases. The CDR3 has 12 residues. Germline V gene lookup returns CDR1 GTSNPN and CDR2 SVGIG (reference sequence). In the original analysis: It was from reference gene primer amplification that nucleated cell counts were estimated. Assay used: immunoSEQ multiplex PCR; TCRdb lists only in-frame clones, some missing. That table is the source of V, J and clone size, and D and trimming were worked out from the DNA. The sample yields over 250,000 clones, roughly 85% seen once. This record comes from a study of blood T cell repertoires in COVID-19.

The chain joins TRBV30 to TRBJ1-2; D ambiguous. The TCR sequence derives from a woman between 45 and 60 years old who had recovered from COVID-19. The sample taken for sequencing was peripheral blood. CDR3 nucleotides: TGTGCCTGGAGTTTTACGGGGTTGGGCTACACCTTC. Protein: CAWSFTGLGYTF.